One sample yielded the 9 T cell receptor beta chains listed below, sequenced in a study of early T cells in non-severe SARS-CoV-2 infection. TCRdb re-called the 5' RACE reads with MiXCR, one entry per CDR3 protein. The sample yields approximately 84,000 distinct CDR3 sequences, less than 15% seen once. Sequenced: whole blood. These receptors all come from an adult who was a healthcare worker with PCR-confirmed SARS-CoV-2 infection or an uninfected control (not recorded which).

The gene calls are TRBV4-1 and TRBJ2-7; 11 bases fit TRBD1. The CDR3 is made up of 18 amino acids. The germline gives CDR1 MGHRA, CDR2 YSYEKL. After removal of 3 bases from V and 3 bases from J, the junction contained 13 bases not matched to a gene. This CDR3 reads CASSQALFPGTGGYEQYF. The CDR3 region has the DNA TGCGCCAGCAGCCAGGCCCTTTTTCCCGGGACAGGGGGCTACGAGCAGTACTTC.

The sample holds many counts of this clonotype. This sequence joins TRBV5-1 and TRBJ2-2; 8 bases are shared with TRBD1. The V gene's germline CDR1 is SGHRS and CDR2 YFSETQ. The CDR3 is 15 amino acids. V dropped 2 bases and J dropped 1; count of bases not matched to a gene: 1. Here the CDR3 reads CASSLGQGNTGELFF. The CDR3 DNA follows: TGCGCCAGCAGCTTAGGACAGGGGAACACCGGGGAGCTGTTTTTT.

This clonotype was counted only a few times. The rearrangement links TRBV5-6 to TRBJ1-2; 7 nucleotides line up with TRBD1. The CDR3 is 14 amino acids. Per germline, CDR1 SGHDT and CDR2 YYEEEE. V lost 9 bases, J lost 4 bases, and 12 bases stayed unmatched. The chain's CDR3 is CATLQRGPLYGYTF. In DNA, the CDR3 is TGTGCCACCCTTCAAAGGGGGCCCCTCTATGGCTACACCTTC.

The gene calls are TRBV28 and TRBJ1-5, with D perhaps TRBD1 (6 bases). This CDR3 has 17 amino acids. Germline loops: CDR1 MDHEN, CDR2 SYDVKM. V was trimmed by 5 bases and J by 0 bases, leaving 17 bases between them. Here the CDR3 DNA reads TGTGCCAGCAGTCCTCCGGGACAAATTTATAGCAATCAGCCCCAGCATTTT. The encoded protein is CASSPPGQIYSNQPQHF. Complete variable domain (other parts from reference TRBV28 and TRBJ1-5): DVKVTQSSRYLVKRTGEKVFLECVQDMDHENMFWYRQDPGLGLRLIYFSYDVKMKEKGDIPEGYSVSREKKERFSLILESASTNQTSMYLCASSPPGQIYSNQPQHFGDGTRLSIL.

This clonotype was observed a few times. The genes are TRBV12-5 and TRBJ1-5; the D is unclear. Germline lookup yields CDR1 LGHNT and CDR2 FRNRAP. The CDR3 loop spans 13 amino acids. The V end was cut by 1 base, the J end by 5 bases, with 6 bases between. The CDR3, as DNA: TGTGCTAGTGGTTTGGAGCCTGATCAGCCCCAGCATTTT. It is translated as CASGLEPDQPQHF. The full variable domain, in which reference TRBV12-5 and TRBJ1-5 provide the parts outside the CDR3, is DARVTQTPRHKVTEMGQEVTMRCQPILGHNTVFWYRQTMMQGLELLAYFRNRAPLDDSGMPKDRFSAEMPDATLATLKIQPSEPRDSAVYFCASGLEPDQPQHFGDGTRLSIL.

The sample holds many counts of this clonotype. J is TRBJ1-1 and V is TRBV2, with D uncertain. This CDR3 has 17 amino acids. CDR1 is SNHLY and CDR2 is FYNNEI in the germline V gene. Trimming left V 1 base short and J 3 bases short, with 18 bases between. The CDR3 DNA reads as TGTGCCAGCAGTGAAGTGATGTCAGACGATAAGGACACTGAAGCTTTCTTT. Residues: CASSEVMSDDKDTEAFF.

This clonotype was found a few times. V is TRBV29-1 and J is TRBJ2-7; 7 bases map to TRBD1. The ends lost 8 bases at V and 0 bases at J; junction bases unmatched: 4. This CDR3 region has 12 residues. Germline V CDR1 and CDR2: SQVTM, ANQGSEA. The CDR3 is CSTRDSSYEQYF. The CDR3 nucleotides read TGCAGCACCCGGGACAGCTCCTACGAGCAGTACTTC.

The rearrangement joins TRBV28 to TRBJ2-1; 7 bases fit TRBD2. This CDR3 spans 13 amino acids. Per germline, CDR1 MDHEN and CDR2 SYDVKM. The J segment lost 7 bases and the V segment lost 8 bases, leaving 8 bases of the junction unmatched. This CDR3 reads CASVGRRGNEQFF. In DNA form, the CDR3 reads TGTGCCAGCGTCGGACGGCGGGGGAATGAGCAGTTCTTC.

This CDR3 is CASSPPTSGDYEQYF. Written as DNA, the CDR3 is TGTGCCAGCAGCCCCCCCACTAGCGGGGACTACGAGCAGTACTTC. The V gene is TRBV12-3 or TRBV12-4, the J gene TRBJ2-7, with TRBD2 identical over 10 bases. The CDR3 runs to 15 residues. Trimming at V came to 6 bases and at J to 3 bases, leaving 8 bases not matched to a gene.